These 9 T cell receptor beta chains originate from one sample sequenced in a study of PD-1 blockade in classical Hodgkin lymphoma. Every patient was affected by relapse after autologous stem cell transplantation, while exposure to brentuximab vedotin was not uniform. Profiling relied on immunoSEQ multiplex PCR, and the TCRdb table lists in-frame clones only, not all of them. Altogether fewer than 80,000 clones are present, 71% being singletons, with the ten largest covering just over 9%. This specimen consisted of peripheral blood mononuclear cells (PBMCs), obtained before the second cycle of nivolumab. The receptors were gathered from a human donor with classical Hodgkin lymphoma.

This clone was observed a single time. The rearrangement joins TRBV27 to TRBJ2-1; a possible D gene is TRBD1 (6 bases). Trimming removed 3 bases at V and 9 bases at J, with 15 bases between. Germline values: CDR1 MNHEY, CDR2 SMNVEV (reference sequence). CDR3 length: 14 amino acids. The CDR3 DNA is TGTGCCAGCAGTTTCAGGGGCCGGACGGGTGAGCAGTTCTTC. Protein: CASSFRGRTGEQFF.

In this sample, this clone turned up a few times. The V gene is TRBV10-2, the J gene TRBJ2-3, with unresolved D. CDR1 and CDR2 (germline): WSHSY, SAAADI. The CDR3 consists of 13 residues. The V end lost 7 bases, the J end lost 2 bases, and 10 bases lay between the germline ends. The CDR3 loop is CASTGPLTDTQYF. The CDR3 DNA sequence: TGCGCCAGCACTGGGCCCCTCACAGATACGCAGTATTTT.

The chain carries TRBV9 and TRBJ2-1, with TRBD2 identical over 10 bases. Germline V CDR1 and CDR2: SGDLS, YYNGEE. J lost 0 bases, V lost 0 bases, and 9 bases had no gene match. The CDR3 consists of 19 residues. This chain's CDR3 is CASSVEAGGPPSSYNEQFF. DNA for the CDR3: TGTGCCAGCAGCGTAGAAGCGGGAGGGCCCCCAAGCTCCTACAATGAGCAGTTCTTC.

V usage is TRBV7-3 and J usage is TRBJ2-5; tentative D call: TRBD1 (5 bases). The germline V gene has CDR1 SGHTA and CDR2 FQGTGA. Trimming left V 2 bases short and J 4 bases short, with 14 bases between. CDR3 length: 15 amino acids. CDR3 sequence (DNA): TGTGCCAGCAGCTTAGGGCCCCCAGGGCTAGAGACCCAGTACTTC. The encoded protein is CASSLGPPGLETQYF.

This clone was detected only a few times. The chain links TRBV4-2 to TRBJ1-5; 7 nucleotides align to TRBD1. Germline V gives CDR1 LGHNA, CDR2 YNFKEQ. This CDR3 contains 15 residues. The junction had 8 bases not matched to a gene; V was cut back by 6 bases and J by 3 bases. CDR3 in amino acids: CASRITGEINQPQHF. The CDR3 nucleotides are TGTGCCAGCAGGATTACAGGGGAAATCAATCAGCCCCAGCATTTT.

The rearrangement joins TRBV2 to TRBJ2-2, with 12 bases aligning to TRBD2. Germline CDR1 reads SNHLY; CDR2 reads FYNNEI. CDR3 length equals 15 residues. V lost 6 bases, J lost 5 bases, and 4 bases stayed unmatched. Here the CDR3 reads CASSLAGGPTGELFF. CDR3 nucleotides: TGTGCCAGCAGCCTAGCGGGAGGGCCGACCGGGGAGCTGTTTTTT.

This chain connects TRBV11-2 to TRBJ2-7; D assignment may be TRBD1 or TRBD2 (5 bases each). V lost 7 bases, J lost 0 bases, and 16 bases lay in between. The CDR3 spans 15 residues. Germline V gene data show CDR1 as SGHAT and CDR2 as FQNNGV. In DNA, the CDR3 is TGTGCCAGCACCCCCATTGGGACGGTCTCCTACGAGCAGTACTTC. Protein: CASTPIGTVSYEQYF.

This rearrangement joins TRBV11-2 to TRBJ1-2; 10 bases map to TRBD1. The CDR3 contains 15 residues. Germline CDR1 reads SGHAT; CDR2 reads FQNNGV. J was trimmed by 7 bases and V by 0 bases; bases with no gene match: 5. DNA for the CDR3: TGTGCCAGCAGCTTAGATGGGACAGGGGCTTTTGGCTACACCTTC. Amino acids: CASSLDGTGAFGYTF.

The gene calls are TRBV28 and TRBJ1-2, with 7 bases aligning to TRBD1. This CDR3 has 14 residues. Unmatched junction bases numbered 12, after V lost 6 bases and J lost 8 bases. CDR1 MDHEN and CDR2 SYDVKM come from the germline V gene. CDR3 loop: CASREQGPPWGYTF. The CDR3 nucleotides read TGTGCCAGCAGAGAACAGGGGCCGCCATGGGGCTACACCTTC.